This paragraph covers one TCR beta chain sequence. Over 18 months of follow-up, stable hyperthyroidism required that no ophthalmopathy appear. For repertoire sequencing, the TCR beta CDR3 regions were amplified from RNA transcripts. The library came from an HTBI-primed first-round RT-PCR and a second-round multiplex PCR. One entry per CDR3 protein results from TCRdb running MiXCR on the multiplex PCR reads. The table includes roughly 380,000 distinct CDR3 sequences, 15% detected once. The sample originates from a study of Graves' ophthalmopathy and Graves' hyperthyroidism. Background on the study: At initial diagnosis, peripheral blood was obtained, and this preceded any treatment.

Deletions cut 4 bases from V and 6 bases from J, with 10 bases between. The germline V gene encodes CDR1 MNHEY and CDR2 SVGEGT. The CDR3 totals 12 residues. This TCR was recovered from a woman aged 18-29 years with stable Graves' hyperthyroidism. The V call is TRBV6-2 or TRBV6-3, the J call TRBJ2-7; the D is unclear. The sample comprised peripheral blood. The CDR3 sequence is CASSFSATEQYF. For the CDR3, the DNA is TGTGCCAGCAGTTTTTCAGCGACCGAGCAGTACTTC.